This TCR beta chain was observed in a study of blood T cells in healthy people across ages. The table lists this clonotype with many counts. Together with a sample-barcoded 5' primer, a J-beta primer mix was included in a second PCR lasting about 6 to 11 cycles. MiXCR was run by TCRdb on the 5' RACE reads, yielding one entry per CDR3 protein. The sample records 850,000 or so distinct CDR3 sequences, 29% being singletons. The sequenced material came from blood. This sequence originates from an elderly woman in good health.

CDR3 region: CASSEWNSPLHF. The DNA of the CDR3 is TGTGCCAGCTCAGAGTGGAATTCACCCCTCCACTTT. J is TRBJ1-6 and V is TRBV27; D remains ambiguous. This CDR3 has 12 residues. Germline CDR1 is MNHEY and CDR2 is SMNVEV (reference sequence). V was cut by 8 bases and J by 7 bases, with 9 bases left in between.